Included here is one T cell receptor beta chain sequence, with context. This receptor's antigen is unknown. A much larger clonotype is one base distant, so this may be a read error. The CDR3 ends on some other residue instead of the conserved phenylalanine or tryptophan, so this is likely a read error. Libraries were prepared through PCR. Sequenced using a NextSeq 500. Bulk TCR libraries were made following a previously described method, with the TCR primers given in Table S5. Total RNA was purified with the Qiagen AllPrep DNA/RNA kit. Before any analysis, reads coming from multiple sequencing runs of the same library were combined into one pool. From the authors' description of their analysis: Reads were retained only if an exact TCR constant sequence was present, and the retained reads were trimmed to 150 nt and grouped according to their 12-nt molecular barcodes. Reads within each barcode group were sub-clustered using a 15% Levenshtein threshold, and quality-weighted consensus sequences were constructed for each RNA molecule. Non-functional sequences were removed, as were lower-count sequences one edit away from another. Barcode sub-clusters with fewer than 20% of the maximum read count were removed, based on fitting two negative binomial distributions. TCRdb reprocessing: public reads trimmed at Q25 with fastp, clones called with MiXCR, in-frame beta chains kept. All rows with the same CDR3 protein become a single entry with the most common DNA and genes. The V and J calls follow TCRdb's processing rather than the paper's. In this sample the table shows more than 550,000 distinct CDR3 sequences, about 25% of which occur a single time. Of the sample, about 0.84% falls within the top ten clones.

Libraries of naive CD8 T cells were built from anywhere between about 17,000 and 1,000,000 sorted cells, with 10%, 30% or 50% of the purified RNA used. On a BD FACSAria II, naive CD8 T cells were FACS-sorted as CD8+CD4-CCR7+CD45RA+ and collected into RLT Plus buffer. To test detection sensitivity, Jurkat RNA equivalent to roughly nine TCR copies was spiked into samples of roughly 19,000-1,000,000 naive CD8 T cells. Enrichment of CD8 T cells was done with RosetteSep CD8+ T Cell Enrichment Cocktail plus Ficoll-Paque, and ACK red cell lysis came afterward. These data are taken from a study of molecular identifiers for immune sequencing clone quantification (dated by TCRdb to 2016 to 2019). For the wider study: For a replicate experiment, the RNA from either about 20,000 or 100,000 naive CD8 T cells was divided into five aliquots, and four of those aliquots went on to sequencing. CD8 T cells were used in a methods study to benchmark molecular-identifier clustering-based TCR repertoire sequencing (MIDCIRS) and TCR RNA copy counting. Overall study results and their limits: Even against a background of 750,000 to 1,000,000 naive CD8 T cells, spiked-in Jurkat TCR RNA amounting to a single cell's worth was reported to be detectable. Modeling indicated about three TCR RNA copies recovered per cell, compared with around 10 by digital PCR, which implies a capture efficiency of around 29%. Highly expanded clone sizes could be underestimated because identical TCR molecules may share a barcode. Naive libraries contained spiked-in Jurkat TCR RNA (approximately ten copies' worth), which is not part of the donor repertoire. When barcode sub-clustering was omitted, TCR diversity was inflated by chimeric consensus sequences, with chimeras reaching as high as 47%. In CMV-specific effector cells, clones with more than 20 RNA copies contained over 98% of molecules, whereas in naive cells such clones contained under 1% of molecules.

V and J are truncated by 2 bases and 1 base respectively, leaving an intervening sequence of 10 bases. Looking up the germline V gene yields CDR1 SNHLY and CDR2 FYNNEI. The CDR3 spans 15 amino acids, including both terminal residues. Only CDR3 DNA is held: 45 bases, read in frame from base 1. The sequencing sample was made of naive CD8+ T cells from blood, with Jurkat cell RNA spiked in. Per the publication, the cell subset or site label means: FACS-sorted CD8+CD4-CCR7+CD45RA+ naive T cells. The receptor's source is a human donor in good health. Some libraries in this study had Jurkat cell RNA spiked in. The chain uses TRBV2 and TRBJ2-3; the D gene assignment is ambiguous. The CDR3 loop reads CASSELTTGTDTQYC. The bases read TGTGCCAGCAGTGAACTCACGACGGGCACAGATACGCAGTATTGT.